This TCR beta chain derives from a study of metastatic and nonmetastatic thyroid tumors. Study details: Repertoire comparisons spanned blood and tumor or nodule tissue from malignant and benign thyroid patients.

Trimming took 1 base from V and 5 from J; bases not matched to a gene: 2. CDR3 length: 16 residues. Germline assignment: CDR1 LGHNA and CDR2 YNFKEQ. The entire patient cohort was treatment-naive prior to thyroid surgery. Original methodology: To classify distant metastasis in papillary thyroid cancer, a model was built from CDR3 differences across clinicopathological groups. TCRdb re-processed the PCR reads through MiXCR. The V and J calls reflect TCRdb's pipeline rather than the authors' work. The table lists about 15,000 clones, roughly 25% of them singletons. This chain links TRBV4-2 with TRBJ2-5; 15 bases are shared with TRBD2. The sequenced material came from tumor tissue. This clonotype was sampled from a female donor with papillary thyroid cancer or a benign thyroid nodule (not recorded which). Some clones in this sample may be carry-over from other donors' samples. In nucleotides, the CDR3 is TGTGCCAGCAGCCAAGGGACTAGCGGGGGGGCGGAGACCCAGTACTTC. Translation gives CASSQGTSGGAETQYF.